The clone carrying this T cell receptor beta chain was recorded a few times. The germline CDR1 and CDR2 sequences are DFQATT and SNEGSKA (reference sequence). The CDR3 is made up of 13 amino acids. Trimming removed 6 bases from V and 3 bases from J, with 13 bases in between. The data were taken from a study of blood T cells in healthy people across ages. A second PCR, run for about 7 to 11 cycles, used a sample-barcoded 5' primer plus a J-beta primer mix. Each CDR3 protein gets one entry after TCRdb re-called the 5' RACE reads with MiXCR. The sample contains 780,000 or so distinct CDR3 sequences, around three fifths of which appear only once.

The sample taken for sequencing was blood. The receptor was derived from a man in his forties in good health. The V gene is TRBV20-1, the J gene TRBJ2-3, with D tentatively TRBD1 (6 bases). In nucleotides, the CDR3 is TGCAGTGCGGAGACAGGAGGAACAGATACGCAGTATTTT. It codes for CSAETGGTDTQYF.